The 19 T cell receptor beta chains presented below share a single source sample, sequenced in a study of type 1 and type 2 diabetes patients. Amplification started from genomic DNA. The TCR beta CDR3 region was amplified using 30 forward and 13 reverse primers. TCRdb called the multiplex PCR reads again in MiXCR, with one record for every CDR3 protein. The top ten clones hold about 13% of a sample with 250,000 or so distinct CDR3 sequences, more than 45% of them seen once. Sample: peripheral blood mononuclear cells (PBMCs). Receptors were obtained from a man aged 18 to 29 with type 2 diabetes.

V is TRBV10-1 and J is TRBJ2-3, with TRBD2 matching over 8 bases. The junction had 5 bases not matched to a gene; V was cut back by 10 bases and J by 5 bases. The CDR3 loop spans 12 amino acids. CDR1 is WNHNN, CDR2 SYGVQD, per germline (reference sequence). The CDR3 DNA reads TGCGCCAACGGGGGGGGGGAAGATACGCAGTATTTT. Amino acid sequence: CANGGGEDTQYF.

The chain has TRBV29-1 and TRBJ2-6, with D unresolved. Germline values: CDR1 SQVTM, CDR2 ANQGSEA. Between the trimmed V and J ends, which lost 4 bases and 4 bases, there was a span of 17 bases. The CDR3 totals 16 residues. The CDR3 loop is CSVGDKFISGANVLTF. For the CDR3, the DNA is TGCAGCGTTGGGGATAAGTTCATCTCCGGGGCCAACGTCCTGACTTTC.

This clonotype showed up just a few times. V is TRBV20-1 and J is TRBJ1-2; 10 positions match TRBD1. V lost 3 bases, J lost 2 bases, and 12 bases stayed unmatched. Germline V gene sequence: CDR1 DFQATT, CDR2 SNEGSKA (reference sequence). The CDR3 has 17 residues. The CDR3 is CSASGTGTGETNYGYTF. CDR3 coding DNA: TGCAGTGCTAGCGGAACCGGGACAGGGGAGACGAACTATGGCTACACCTTC.

There are a few counts of this clonotype. The CDR3 DNA reads TGTGCCAGCAGTTTATCGATACTAGCGGGGACTTTCGAGCAGTACTTC. Translation: CASSLSILAGTFEQYF. The chain recombines TRBV27 with TRBJ2-7, with 10 bases fitting TRBD2. This CDR3 spans 16 amino acids. Germline V lookup: CDR1 MNHEY, CDR2 SMNVEV (reference sequence). The V gene end was trimmed by 0 bases and the J gene end by 6 bases; junction bases not matched to a gene: 8.

The CDR3 here is CASSLRDRVDGYTF. CDR3 DNA sequence: TGTGCCAGCAGCCTTCGGGACAGGGTCGATGGCTACACCTTC. V gene TRBV3-1 combines with J gene TRBJ1-2, with 9 bases that match TRBD1. The trim removed 4 bases at V and 6 bases at J, leaving 6 bases unmatched. Germline V gene data show CDR1 as LGHDT and CDR2 as YNNKEL (reference sequence). The CDR3 has 14 amino acids. The variable domain in full, completed from reference TRBV3-1 and TRBJ1-2, reads DTAVSQTPKYLVTQMGNDKSIKCEQNLGHDTMYWYKQDSKKFLKIMFSYNNKELIINETVPNRFSPKSPDKAHLNLHINSLELGDSAVYFCASSLRDRVDGYTFGSGTRLTVV.

The chain carries TRBV6-5 and TRBJ2-2; D not resolved. Germline CDR1 and CDR2: MNHEY and SVGAGI. The CDR3 has 13 amino acids. The V gene lost 2 bases and the J gene lost 8 bases, with 9 bases spanning the gap. CDR3 residues: CASSYVVSGELFF. The CDR3 DNA is TGTGCCAGCAGTTACGTCGTGTCAGGGGAGCTGTTTTTT.

On this clonotype: Compared with germline, one end of the junction differs, possibly owing to a read error. The chain is built from TRBV20-1 and TRBJ2-7; 9 nucleotides line up with TRBD2. The CDR3 contains 15 residues. The germline gives CDR1 DFQATT, CDR2 SNEGSKA (reference sequence). The CDR3 nucleotides are TGCAGTGCTAGAGATCAGACTAGCGGTCGGTACGAGCGGTACTTC. This codes for CSARDQTSGRYERYF.

The rearrangement links TRBV27 to TRBJ2-3; the match to TRBD2 covers 7 bases. J lost 4 bases, V lost 4 bases, and 11 bases had no gene match. The CDR3 length is 16 residues. Germline-derived CDR1 and CDR2 are MNHEY and SMNVEV (reference sequence). CDR3 sequence: CASSYGAGAGADTQYF. The CDR3 nucleotides read TGTGCCAGCAGTTACGGGGCTGGGGCGGGAGCAGATACGCAGTATTTT.

As to this clonotype: Without the conserved terminal phenylalanine or tryptophan, this CDR3 likely stems from a read error. CDR3 DNA: TGTGCCAGCAGCCAAGGAAGCCTTGGCGGGAGTCACTACGAGCAGTACCTC. Amino acid sequence: CASSQGSLGGSHYEQYL. J is TRBJ2-7 and V is TRBV4-2; 7 bases line up with TRBD2. The V gene's germline CDR1 is LGHNA and CDR2 YNFKEQ. V was clipped by 1 base and J by 3 bases; unmatched bases: 12. The CDR3 length is 17 residues.

The chain carries TRBV20-1 and TRBJ1-2, with TRBD1 as a possible D gene (5 bases). The CDR3 length is 12 residues. Germline CDR1 DFQATT, CDR2 SNEGSKA (reference sequence). Trimming shortened V by 1 base and J by 5 bases, and 8 bases separated the two germline ends. The CDR3 reads CSARATVYGYTF. The CDR3 region has the DNA TGCAGTGCTAGAGCGACAGTATATGGCTACACCTTC.

The chain combines TRBV24-1 with TRBJ2-1; D possibly corresponds to TRBD2 (7 bases). CDR1 is KGHDR, CDR2 SFDVKD, per germline. The CDR3 spans 14 residues. Trimming took 0 bases from V and 8 from J, leaving 10 bases between them. The CDR3 spells CATSDLAGAHEQFF. The DNA of the CDR3 is TGTGCCACCAGTGATTTGGCGGGGGCCCATGAGCAGTTCTTC.

V is TRBV6-2 or TRBV6-3 and J is TRBJ2-2; TRBD2 might be the D (6 bases). Trimming cost V 9 bases and J 4 bases, with 18 bases left between them. The germline CDR1 and CDR2 sequences are MNHEY and SVGEGT. The CDR3 totals 15 residues. The CDR3 protein is CASSISPTSTGELFF. CDR3 in DNA: TGTGCCAGTAGTATATCCCCGACTAGCACCGGGGAGCTGTTTTTT.

The chain links TRBV20-1 to TRBJ2-7; a possible D gene is TRBD1 (5 bases). Trimming left V 8 bases short and J 1 base short, with 12 bases between. Germline V gene data show CDR1 as DFQATT and CDR2 as SNEGSKA (reference sequence). The CDR3 is 12 amino acids. The CDR3 protein is CSTGSTSYEQYF. The CDR3 coding sequence is TGCAGTACAGGTAGTACTTCCTACGAGCAGTACTTC.

The chain uses TRBV13 and TRBJ1-2, with 7 bases matching TRBD1. The CDR3 has 14 amino acids. Germline V lookup: CDR1 PRHDT, CDR2 FYEKMQ (reference sequence). Losses at the gene ends were 3 bases for V and 6 bases for J; bases not matched to a gene: 7. The CDR3 coding sequence is TGTGCCAGCAGCTTGGCGCAGACAGGGCATGGCTACACCTTC. Translated, it gives CASSLAQTGHGYTF. Complete variable domain (other parts from reference TRBV13 and TRBJ1-2): AAGVIQSPRHLIKEKRETATLKCYPIPRHDTVYWYQQGPGQDPQFLISFYEKMQSDKGSIPDRFSAQQFSDYHSELNMSSLELGDSALYFCASSLAQTGHGYTFGSGTRLTVV.

This clonotype was recorded at least ten times. The chain uses TRBV7-8 and TRBJ2-7; 7 bases are shared with TRBD1. V was pared by 4 bases and J by 3 bases, with 6 bases of the junction left unmatched. The CDR3 totals 14 residues. Germline V lookup: CDR1 SGHVS, CDR2 FQNEAQ. This CDR3 reads CASSSGDSSYEQYF. The CDR3 DNA is TGTGCCAGCAGCTCCGGGGACAGCAGCTACGAGCAGTACTTC.

The chain couples TRBV12-3 or TRBV12-4 to TRBJ2-7; D is undetermined. Trimming removed 5 bases from V and 7 bases from J, with 21 bases in between. The CDR3 runs 15 residues. The CDR3 spells CASSPSGPGEREQYF. CDR3 nucleotide sequence: TGTGCCAGCAGTCCGTCCGGGCCAGGTGAAAGGGAGCAGTACTTC.

A single count supports this clonotype. The V gene is TRBV7-3, the J gene TRBJ2-7; TRBD2 matches 7 bases. Germline V gene lookup returns CDR1 SGHTA and CDR2 FQGTGA. With V trimmed by 6 bases and J by 2 bases, 10 bases remained unmatched. The CDR3 loop spans 15 amino acids. The CDR3 bases are TGTGCCAGCAGTCCACCGGGGGGACCTCCCTACGAGCAGTACTTC. Translated: CASSPPGGPPYEQYF. The whole variable domain, filled in from reference TRBV7-3 and TRBJ2-7, reads GAGVSQTPSNKVTEKGKYVELRCDPISGHTALYWYRQSLGQGPEFLIYFQGTGAADDSGLPNDRFFAVRPEGSVSTLKIQRTERGDSAVYLCASSPPGGPPYEQYFGPGTRLTVT.

Concerning this clonotype itself: The junction does not match germline at one end; this may be a read error. The rearrangement links TRBV7-3 to TRBJ2-5; D unresolved. CDR3 length: 13 amino acids. Germline-derived CDR1 and CDR2 are SGHTA and FQGTGA. CDR3 protein: CASSQVMEETQYF. The CDR3 nucleotides read TGCGCCAGCAGCCAAGTAATGGAAGAGACCCAGTACTTC.

This clonotype has at least ten counts. J is TRBJ2-7 and V is TRBV19; weak D call: TRBD2 (6 bases). The V gene's germline CDR1 is LNHDA and CDR2 SQIVND (reference sequence). The V end lost 5 bases, the J end lost 4 bases, and 18 bases lay between the germline ends. The CDR3 is 15 residues long. CDR3 loop: CASSPGSRLLYEQYF. CDR3 DNA sequence: TGTGCCAGTAGTCCCGGGAGCAGGCTGCTATACGAGCAGTACTTC.